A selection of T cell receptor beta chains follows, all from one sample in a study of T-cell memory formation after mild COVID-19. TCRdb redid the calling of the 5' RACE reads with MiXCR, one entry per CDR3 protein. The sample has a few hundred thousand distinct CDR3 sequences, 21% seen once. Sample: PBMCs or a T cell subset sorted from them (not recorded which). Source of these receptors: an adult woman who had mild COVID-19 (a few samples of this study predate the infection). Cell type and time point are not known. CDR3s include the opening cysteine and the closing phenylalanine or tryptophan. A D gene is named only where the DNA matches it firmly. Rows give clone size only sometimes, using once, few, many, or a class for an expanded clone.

CDR3aa: CASSPFSGGTDTQYF
CDR3nt: TGTGCCAGCTCACCATTCAGCGGGGGCACAGATACGCAGTATTTT
d_gene: TRBD2
abundance: .
j_gene: TRBJ2-3
v_gene: TRBV18

CDR3aa: CASSPDRVNTIYF
CDR3nt: TGTGCCAGCAGCCCGGACAGGGTAAACACCATATATTTT
d_gene: TRBD1
abundance: few
j_gene: TRBJ1-3
v_gene: TRBV7-2

CDR3aa: CSVEKAGVTDTQYF
CDR3nt: TGCAGCGTTGAAAAGGCCGGGGTAACAGATACGCAGTATTTT
d_gene: .
abundance: .
j_gene: TRBJ2-3
v_gene: TRBV29-1

CDR3aa: CASSLIQGAEQYF
CDR3nt: TGTGCCAGCAGTCTGATCCAGGGTGCCGAGCAGTACTTC
d_gene: .
abundance: .
j_gene: TRBJ2-7
v_gene: TRBV27

CDR3aa: CASSPSSANNEQFF
CDR3nt: TGTGCCAGCTCACCTTCTAGCGCCAACAATGAGCAGTTCTTC
d_gene: .
abundance: many
j_gene: TRBJ2-1
v_gene: TRBV18

CDR3aa: CASGLAGQGSYTF
CDR3nt: TGTGCTAGTGGTTTGGCGGGACAGGGTTCGTACACCTTC
d_gene: TRBD1
abundance: .
j_gene: TRBJ1-2
v_gene: TRBV12-5

CDR3aa: CASSQEGVGQRSGNTIYF
CDR3nt: TGTGCCAGCAGCCAAGAGGGGGTGGGACAGCGGTCTGGAAACACCATATATTTT
d_gene: TRBD1
abundance: .
j_gene: TRBJ1-3
v_gene: TRBV4-2

CDR3aa: CASSFGTGGVETQYF
CDR3nt: TGCGCCAGCAGCTTCGGGACAGGGGGCGTAGAGACCCAGTACTTC
d_gene: TRBD1
abundance: few
j_gene: TRBJ2-5
v_gene: TRBV5-1

CDR3aa: CASSEATGSSEQFF
CDR3nt: TGTGCCAGCAGTGAGGCCACCGGGAGCAGTGAGCAGTTCTTC
d_gene: .
abundance: .
j_gene: TRBJ2-1
v_gene: TRBV27

CDR3aa: CSARDLPANIYEQYF
CDR3nt: TGCAGTGCTAGAGATCTCCCCGCTAATATCTACGAGCAGTACTTC
d_gene: .
abundance: .
j_gene: TRBJ2-7
v_gene: TRBV20-1

CDR3aa: CASSLKMVRNNEQFF
CDR3nt: TGTGCCAGCAGCCTGAAGATGGTACGTAACAATGAGCAGTTCTTC
d_gene: .
abundance: .
j_gene: TRBJ2-1
v_gene: TRBV7-6

CDR3aa: CASSVSTSGGMGTDTQYF
CDR3nt: TGTGCCAGCAGCGTAAGCACTAGCGGGGGAATGGGGACAGATACGCAGTATTTT
d_gene: TRBD2
abundance: .
j_gene: TRBJ2-3
v_gene: TRBV9

CDR3aa: CSARDRDREVGSPLHF
CDR3nt: TGCAGTGCTAGAGATCGCGACAGGGAGGTAGGATCACCCCTCCACTTT
d_gene: TRBD1
abundance: .
j_gene: TRBJ1-6
v_gene: TRBV20-1

CDR3aa: CASSANGVYGYTF
CDR3nt: TGTGCCAGCAGTGCTAACGGGGTCTATGGCTACACCTTC
d_gene: .
abundance: .
j_gene: TRBJ1-2
v_gene: TRBV25-1

CDR3aa: CASSPFPTGGDSPLHF
CDR3nt: TGTGCCAGCAGCCCATTCCCGACAGGGGGGGATTCACCCCTCCACTTT
d_gene: TRBD1
abundance: .
j_gene: TRBJ1-6
v_gene: TRBV5-5